A selection of T cell receptor beta chains follows, all from one sample in a study of chemoradiotherapy in HPV16-positive cancers. Libraries were prepared by immunoSEQ multiplex PCR; TCRdb keeps only in-frame clonotypes and omits some of them. Of approximately 8,800 clones listed, 60% to 80% are singletons. The sample was taken from a patient who underwent chemoradiotherapy. The receptor source for this set is a human donor with HPV-associated anogenital cancer. CDR3s leave out the opening cysteine and the closing phenylalanine or tryptophan. Rows give clone size only sometimes, using once, few, many, or a class for an expanded clone.

TRBV11-1	.	TRBJ2-5	ASSESRRETQY
TRBV6-4	few	TRBJ1-6	ASSCRVSPLH
TRBV5-1	.	TRBJ1-5	ASSTDGGNQPQH
TRBV7-2	once	TRBJ1-2	ASSLYGTDSYGYT
TRBV10-3	.	TRBJ1-1	AISKGAGGTEAF
TRBV2	.	TRBJ2-3	ASSLRGRTDTQY
TRBV25-1	.	TRBJ2-7	ASSENDGYEQY
TRBV10-3	.	TRBJ1-6	AISVGGQSPLH
TRBV5-5	few	TRBJ1-3	ASSINKGAGGNTIY
TRBV6-1	.	TRBJ2-5	ASSVTSGGLYQETQY
TRBV9	.	TRBJ2-3	ASSTRLAGEDTQY
TRBV30	.	TRBJ2-7	AWSVSQNYEQY
TRBV5-5	.	TRBJ1-2	ASSLSGQTLYGYT
TRBV5-1	.	TRBJ1-2	ASSLDMGGYT
TRBV6-5	.	TRBJ2-1	ASRSDRGHYNEQF
TRBV13	.	TRBJ1-1	ASRAGGRGTEAF
TRBV4-3	.	TRBJ2-1	ASSPNLGLAGDEQF
TRBV4-1	few	TRBJ1-2	ASSQEEGGIGGYT
TRBV7-9	few	TRBJ2-2	ASSFRRGPYTGELF
TRBV2	.	TRBJ2-3	ASRDRASTDTQY
TRBV6-1	few	TRBJ1-5	ASSGGGQAANQPQH
TRBV30	few	TRBJ2-2	AWSYLGGGFGELF
TRBV4-2	.	TRBJ2-1	ASSQDRGLYNEQF
TRBV18	.	TRBJ1-1	ASSQNTVGTTEAF
TRBV10-3	.	TRBJ2-6	AIRQGGLSGANVLT
TRBV9	.	TRBJ1-1	ASSVEGQGRTEAF
TRBV7-2	.	TRBJ2-1	ASSSSGGGYLEQF
TRBV5-1	.	TRBJ2-2	ASSFRTSSAGELF
TRBV28	medium-sized	TRBJ2-7	ASSPPAGVRLEQY
TRBV4-3	.	TRBJ1-4	ASSQDVVAGGYPTNEKLF
TRBV5-1	few	TRBJ1-5	ASSLGPAGNQPQH
TRBV4-1	.	TRBJ1-2	ASSQRGSYYGYT
TRBV28	.	TRBJ2-3	ASSLRASGTYTDTQY
TRBV19	.	TRBJ1-5	ASSQLDQPQH